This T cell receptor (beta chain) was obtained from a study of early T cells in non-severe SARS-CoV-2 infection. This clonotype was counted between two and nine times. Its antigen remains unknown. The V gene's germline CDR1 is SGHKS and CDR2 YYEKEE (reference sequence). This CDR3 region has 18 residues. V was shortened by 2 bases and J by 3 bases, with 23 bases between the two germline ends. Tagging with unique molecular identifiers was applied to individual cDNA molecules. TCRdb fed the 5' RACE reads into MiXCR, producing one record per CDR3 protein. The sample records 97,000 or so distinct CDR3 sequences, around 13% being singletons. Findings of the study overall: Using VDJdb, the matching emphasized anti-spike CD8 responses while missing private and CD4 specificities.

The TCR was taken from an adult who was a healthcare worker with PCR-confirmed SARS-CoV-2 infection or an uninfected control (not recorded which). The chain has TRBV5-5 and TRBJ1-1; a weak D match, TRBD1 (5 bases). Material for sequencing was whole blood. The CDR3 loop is CASSLSWASRTRDTEAFF. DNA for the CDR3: TGTGCCAGCAGCTTAAGTTGGGCGTCTAGAACCAGGGACACTGAAGCTTTCTTT.